A selection of T cell receptor beta chains follows, all from one sample in a study of T cell repertoires and HLA-DP antigens. Generated by immunoSEQ multiplex PCR, the TCRdb table keeps only in-frame clones and is missing some. The profile shows about 73,000 clones, around 80% of them singletons. Their antigens remain unidentified. The sequencing input was CD4+ T cells from PBMCs. The receptor source for this set is a man in his fifties or sixties in good health and CMV-seronegative. CDR3s leave out the opening cysteine and the closing phenylalanine or tryptophan. D genes are given only for firm matches. A row's size may be missing; if present it is once, few, many or a size class.

V gene: TRBV7-9; clone size: NA; D gene: NA; J gene: TRBJ1-3; CDR3 protein: ASSSHGSSGNTIY
V gene: TRBV11-1; clone size: NA; D gene: TRBD2; J gene: TRBJ2-1; CDR3 protein: ASSLGAGGYYNEQF
V gene: TRBV5-4; clone size: few; D gene: TRBD1; J gene: TRBJ2-3; CDR3 protein: ASSSLQGAHDTQY
V gene: TRBV4-1; clone size: NA; D gene: NA; J gene: TRBJ2-5; CDR3 protein: ASSQDTRQVQY
V gene: TRBV2; clone size: few; D gene: NA; J gene: TRBJ1-6; CDR3 protein: ASSEAPTGIGSPLH
V gene: TRBV7-8; clone size: NA; D gene: NA; J gene: TRBJ1-1; CDR3 protein: ASSLWGNTEAF
V gene: TRBV19; clone size: NA; D gene: NA; J gene: TRBJ2-6; CDR3 protein: ASSIRAAASGANVLT
V gene: TRBV6-1; clone size: few; D gene: NA; J gene: TRBJ1-5; CDR3 protein: ASSAGRAPNQPQH
V gene: TRBV6-1; clone size: NA; D gene: TRBD1; J gene: TRBJ1-5; CDR3 protein: ASIRDRGDQPQH
V gene: TRBV7-2; clone size: NA; D gene: TRBD1; J gene: TRBJ2-7; CDR3 protein: ASSLDRAASYEQY
V gene: TRBV2; clone size: NA; D gene: TRBD2; J gene: TRBJ2-1; CDR3 protein: ASSPGLEGNEQF
V gene: TRBV7-9; clone size: once; D gene: NA; J gene: TRBJ2-7; CDR3 protein: ASSLLGGRDVEQY
V gene: TRBV4-2; clone size: NA; D gene: NA; J gene: TRBJ1-5; CDR3 protein: ASSQGGGGQPQH
V gene: TRBV10-3; clone size: NA; D gene: NA; J gene: TRBJ1-4; CDR3 protein: AISDEGGFEKLF
V gene: TRBV19; clone size: NA; D gene: TRBD1; J gene: TRBJ2-3; CDR3 protein: ASRRTGQRTSTDTQY
V gene: TRBV6-4; clone size: NA; D gene: TRBD2; J gene: TRBJ2-1; CDR3 protein: ASSETPGTSGYNEQF
V gene: TRBV28; clone size: NA; D gene: NA; J gene: TRBJ1-5; CDR3 protein: ASRLPSSNQPQH
V gene: TRBV7-2; clone size: NA; D gene: NA; J gene: TRBJ1-2; CDR3 protein: ASSLVLGPNYGYT
V gene: TRBV7-2; clone size: few; D gene: TRBD2; J gene: TRBJ2-4; CDR3 protein: ASSPPTSGRDIQY
V gene: TRBV11-2; clone size: NA; D gene: NA; J gene: TRBJ2-7; CDR3 protein: ASSLGGWGDYEQY
V gene: TRBV6-6; clone size: NA; D gene: NA; J gene: TRBJ1-2; CDR3 protein: ASSYSPGGYGYT
V gene: TRBV30; clone size: NA; D gene: NA; J gene: TRBJ1-3; CDR3 protein: AWSVSGRSGNTIY
V gene: TRBV9; clone size: NA; D gene: NA; J gene: TRBJ1-3; CDR3 protein: ASSVYDSGNTIY
V gene: TRBV11-2; clone size: NA; D gene: NA; J gene: TRBJ1-3; CDR3 protein: ASSLAGDSGNTIY
V gene: TRBV7-2; clone size: once; D gene: TRBD1; J gene: TRBJ1-4; CDR3 protein: ASSSRTGTGSGKLF
V gene: TRBV4-3; clone size: NA; D gene: TRBD2; J gene: TRBJ2-1; CDR3 protein: ASSQSGRSYNEQF
V gene: TRBV9; clone size: NA; D gene: TRBD1; J gene: TRBJ1-3; CDR3 protein: ASSRDRAKDTIY
V gene: TRBV19; clone size: few; D gene: NA; J gene: TRBJ1-3; CDR3 protein: ASSPYPAGNSGNTIY
V gene: TRBV7-2; clone size: few; D gene: NA; J gene: TRBJ2-5; CDR3 protein: ASSESGETQY
V gene: TRBV18; clone size: NA; D gene: TRBD1; J gene: TRBJ1-2; CDR3 protein: ASSSQRDRGYT
V gene: TRBV27; clone size: once; D gene: TRBD1; J gene: TRBJ1-2; CDR3 protein: ASSLYSPGQGYGYT
V gene: TRBV5-1; clone size: NA; D gene: NA; J gene: TRBJ1-2; CDR3 protein: ASSWGKGGNYGYT
V gene: TRBV9; clone size: NA; D gene: TRBD1; J gene: TRBJ2-3; CDR3 protein: ASSVAQGALSDTQY
V gene: TRBV11-2; clone size: NA; D gene: NA; J gene: TRBJ2-1; CDR3 protein: ASSLGAGVF
V gene: TRBV9; clone size: NA; D gene: TRBD2; J gene: TRBJ2-3; CDR3 protein: ASSPRLAGVNLVDTQY
V gene: TRBV7-6; clone size: NA; D gene: NA; J gene: TRBJ2-2; CDR3 protein: ASSFKGGNTGELF
V gene: TRBV10-3; clone size: NA; D gene: TRBD1; J gene: TRBJ1-1; CDR3 protein: AISESPYRGKNTEAF
V gene: TRBV18; clone size: NA; D gene: NA; J gene: TRBJ1-2; CDR3 protein: ASSLGEGDYGYT
V gene: TRBV2; clone size: NA; D gene: TRBD1; J gene: TRBJ2-2; CDR3 protein: ASSEERGLTGELF
V gene: TRBV5-1; clone size: NA; D gene: TRBD1; J gene: TRBJ1-6; CDR3 protein: ASSPTRTGENSPLH
V gene: TRBV10-1; clone size: NA; D gene: NA; J gene: TRBJ2-7; CDR3 protein: ASSERRGKNEQY
V gene: TRBV2; clone size: NA; D gene: TRBD1; J gene: TRBJ1-4; CDR3 protein: ASTARTQGGYEKLF
V gene: TRBV6-6; clone size: few; D gene: TRBD1; J gene: TRBJ1-5; CDR3 protein: ASSPFGTGRQPQH
V gene: TRBV6-6; clone size: few; D gene: NA; J gene: TRBJ1-2; CDR3 protein: ASGAGSDGYT
V gene: TRBV19; clone size: NA; D gene: NA; J gene: TRBJ2-5; CDR3 protein: ASSIHGGKAGETQY
V gene: TRBV4-1; clone size: few; D gene: TRBD1; J gene: TRBJ1-1; CDR3 protein: ASSQPRDRGQGNEAF
V gene: TRBV5-1; clone size: few; D gene: TRBD2; J gene: TRBJ2-1; CDR3 protein: ASSLGLAGLSSYNEQF
V gene: TRBV7-2; clone size: NA; D gene: NA; J gene: TRBJ1-2; CDR3 protein: ASSLDTGGSYGYT
V gene: TRBV7-9; clone size: NA; D gene: TRBD1; J gene: TRBJ1-4; CDR3 protein: ASSTGQREKLF
V gene: TRBV2; clone size: NA; D gene: TRBD2; J gene: TRBJ2-2; CDR3 protein: ASRNPSGSPTGELF